The rows below give T cell receptor beta chains drawn from one sample of a study of T-cell reconstitution after alpha-beta-depleted transplantation in children. MiXCR, applied by TCRdb to the PCR reads, yields one record per CDR3 protein. The sample shows around 210,000 distinct CDR3 sequences, approximately 7% of them seen only once. The sequencing here drew on PBMCs, taken before TCRalphabeta/CD19-depleted stem cell transplant. These receptors all come from a boy aged 2 to 10 with acute lymphoblastic leukemia, due to receive a stem cell transplant. CDR3s include the opening cysteine and the closing phenylalanine or tryptophan. A D gene is named only where the DNA matches it firmly. Size is stated for part of the rows, as once, few or many counts, or as a class when the clone is expanded.

j_call clone_size d_call v_call cdr3_nt cdr3_aa
TRBJ2-1 - - TRBV7-2 TGTGCCAGCAGCTCCCCGATGAAGACGCTCGATGAGCAGTTCTTC CASSSPMKTLDEQFF
TRBJ2-5 many - TRBV28 TGTGCCAGCAGTCGGACAGTCCCACCCCAAGAGACCCAGTACTTC CASSRTVPPQETQYF
TRBJ2-1 many - TRBV2 TGTGCCAGCCTCACTCCCGGGACTGGAGGACTAAATGAGCAGTTCTTC CASLTPGTGGLNEQFF
TRBJ1-6 many TRBD1 TRBV28 TGTGCCAGCAGTTTATTTATTACGTTTAGGCTACAGGGGGATTCACCCCTCCACTTT CASSLFITFRLQGDSPLHF
TRBJ2-7 many - TRBV5-1 TGCGCCAGCAGCTTGGGTCGGTCTGGCTACGAGCAGTACTTC CASSLGRSGYEQYF
TRBJ2-1 many TRBD2 TRBV29-1 TGCAGCGTCGAGGGACTAGCGGGAGGGCCCCCCTACAATGAGCAGTTCTTC CSVEGLAGGPPYNEQFF
TRBJ1-1 many - TRBV18 TGTGCCAGCTCACTTGGCCACAGGAACACTGAAGCTTTCTTT CASSLGHRNTEAFF
TRBJ2-1 many TRBD2 TRBV20-1 TGCAGTGCTGGGAGGGCGGGAGGACCGTACAATGAGCAGTTCTTC CSAGRAGGPYNEQFF
TRBJ1-2 many TRBD1 TRBV18 TGTGCCAGCTCACCAGACGGGACAGGGTATGGCTACACCTTC CASSPDGTGYGYTF
TRBJ2-7 many - TRBV20-1 TGCAGTGCTAGAGATATTAGGCAGGAGTTCTACGAGCAGTACTTC CSARDIRQEFYEQYF
TRBJ2-6 - TRBD1 TRBV30 TGTGCCTGGGGACAGGCCTTGTCTGGGGCCAACGTCCTGACTTTC CAWGQALSGANVLTF
TRBJ2-7 many - TRBV7-9 TGTGCCAGCACCCCCGCAACGTCCTACGAGCAGTACTTC CASTPATSYEQYF
TRBJ1-1 many TRBD1 TRBV27 TGTGCCAGCAGTTTGATGACAGGGGAGGCGGCTGAAGCTTTCTTT CASSLMTGEAAEAFF
TRBJ2-4 many - TRBV27 TGTGCCAGCAGTCCCCAATGGGAACAGGGTATGACGGCCAAAAACATTCAGTACTTC CASSPQWEQGMTAKNIQYF
TRBJ1-5 many - TRBV6-5 TGTGCCAGCAGTTACCCAGGGACTGGGAGGGTTCAGCCCCAGCATTTT CASSYPGTGRVQPQHF
TRBJ2-2 many TRBD1 TRBV29-1 TGCAGCGCGGGCACAGGGGGAGGCGGGGAGCTGTTTTTT CSAGTGGGGELFF
TRBJ2-5 many TRBD1 TRBV12-3/TRBV12-4 TGTGCCAGCAGTTCCGGGGACAGGGGGCCTCAAGAGACCCAGTACTTC CASSSGDRGPQETQYF
TRBJ1-1 many TRBD1 TRBV7-8 TGTGCCAGCAGCTTAGGACAGGGAGGGAACACTGAAGCTTTCTTT CASSLGQGGNTEAFF
TRBJ2-7 - - TRBV7-9 TGTGCCAGCAGCTCAGCAGACTACGAGCAGTACTTC CASSSADYEQYF
TRBJ2-7 many - TRBV7-2 TGTGCCAGCAGCTGGCATAGCGGACCCTACGAGCAGTACTTC CASSWHSGPYEQYF
TRBJ2-5 many - TRBV28 TGTGCCAGCAGCCTTTTAGGAGAGACCCAGTACTTC CASSLLGETQYF
TRBJ2-7 - - TRBV18 TGTGCCAGCTCACCTGATGACTACGAGCAGTACTTC CASSPDDYEQYF
TRBJ2-7 few TRBD1 TRBV6-1 TGTGCCAGCAGCAGACAGGGGATATCGTCCTACGAGCAGTACTTC CASSRQGISSYEQYF
TRBJ2-6 many - TRBV12-3/TRBV12-4 TGTGCCAGCAGTTTACGGGGGCCTGGGGCCAACGTCCTGACTTTC CASSLRGPGANVLTF
TRBJ2-3 many - TRBV10-3 TGTGCCATCAATAAGGAGGCGACCCAGAACACAGATACGCAGTATTTT CAINKEATQNTDTQYF
TRBJ2-3 - - TRBV15 TGTGCCACCAGCAGCGCTTGGGGGAGACGCACAGATACGCAGTATTTT CATSSAWGRRTDTQYF
TRBJ1-2 few - TRBV18 TGTGCCAGCTCACCGTCGGCCTATGGCTACACCTTC CASSPSAYGYTF
TRBJ2-7 many - TRBV28 TGTGCCAGCACGCCAAGGGTAGCGTATAGCTCCTACGAGCAGTACTTC CASTPRVAYSSYEQYF
TRBJ2-7 many - TRBV29-1 TGCAGCGGACAACCTCGGGGGAGGCACTACGAGCAGTACTTC CSGQPRGRHYEQYF
TRBJ2-1 - TRBD2 TRBV6-2/TRBV6-3 TGTGCCAGCAGTTACGGCCGCAGCGGGGGTTACAATGAGCAGTTCTTC CASSYGRSGGYNEQFF
TRBJ2-7 few - TRBV28 TGTGCCAGCAGTTTAGGATACACAGGGTGGGGTCTAACCTACGAGCAGTACTTC CASSLGYTGWGLTYEQYF
TRBJ2-1 many - TRBV5-1 TGCGCCAGCAGCTTGGGGGATTACTACAATGAGCAGTTCTTC CASSLGDYYNEQFF
TRBJ2-1 many - TRBV18 TGTGCCAGCTCACGAGGGGGAGTGACAGGTTTCTTCAATGAGCAGTTCTTC CASSRGGVTGFFNEQFF
TRBJ2-7 few TRBD1 TRBV11-2 TGTGCCAGCAGCCTAGGACGGACAGGGGACAACGAGCAGTACTTC CASSLGRTGDNEQYF
TRBJ2-3 many - TRBV4-3 TGCGCCAGCAGCCAAGATCAAGCGGCCAACACAGATACGCAGTATTTT CASSQDQAANTDTQYF
TRBJ2-7 - - TRBV5-1 TGCGCCAGCAGCCCGACAGGTTACGAGCAGTACTTC CASSPTGYEQYF
TRBJ2-2 many - TRBV12-3/TRBV12-4 TGTGCCAGCAGGTTCCGGGGAACGGACACCGGGGAGCTGTTTTTT CASRFRGTDTGELFF
TRBJ1-1 many TRBD1 TRBV28 TGTGCCAGCAGTCCCCAGGGACAGGGAGCAACTGAAGCTTTCTTT CASSPQGQGATEAFF
TRBJ1-1 many - TRBV7-2 TGTGCCAGCAGCTTAAACAGATATGAAGCTTTCTTT CASSLNRYEAFF
TRBJ2-7 few TRBD1 TRBV4-3 TGCGCCAGCAGCCAAGAAGGGACAGGGGCCTCCTACGAGCAGTACTTC CASSQEGTGASYEQYF
TRBJ2-7 many TRBD2 TRBV28 TGTGCCAGCAGTAACTCCGGGACTAGCGGATACGAGCAGTACTTC CASSNSGTSGYEQYF
TRBJ2-3 few - TRBV6-5 TGTGCCAGCAGTTACGGGGGCTTTACAGATACGCAGTATTTT CASSYGGFTDTQYF